These T cell receptor beta chains were read from a single sample in a study of tumor and adjacent non-tumor tissue in lung cancer. One entry per CDR3 protein results from TCRdb running MiXCR on the multiplex PCR reads. This table has 43,000 or so distinct CDR3 sequences, roughly 66% appearing once. Sequenced input: distant non-tumor lung tissue. The receptors were gathered from a man aged 50-60 years with non-small cell lung cancer. CDR3s include the opening cysteine and the closing phenylalanine or tryptophan. The order of the fields is clone size, J gene, V gene, D gene, CDR3 protein, CDR3 DNA. The D gene is left open where the match is weak. Clone size is not always given. Where it is, it says once, few, many or a class for expanded clones.

>-|TRBJ2-2|TRBV29-1|-
CSVESGLNTGELFF
TGCAGCGTTGAAAGTGGTCTGAACACCGGGGAGCTGTTTTTT
>-|TRBJ2-7|TRBV20-1|-
CKAYQPPSNDSPEQYF
TGCAAAGCGTATCAGCCCCCTAGCAACGACTCACCCGAGCAGTACTTC
>many|TRBJ2-7|TRBV10-1|TRBD1
CASSESGTGGWSEQYF
TGCGCCAGCAGTGAAAGCGGGACAGGGGGTTGGTCCGAGCAGTACTTC
>few|TRBJ1-4|TRBV7-9|TRBD1
CASSAGQGLDLGEKLFF
TGTGCCAGCAGCGCGGGACAGGGGCTGGATTTAGGGGAAAAACTGTTTTTT
>-|TRBJ2-7|TRBV11-2|-
CASSLDRGSNFLKQYF
TGTGCCAGCAGCTTAGATCGAGGGAGCAACTTTTTGAAGCAGTACTTC
>few|TRBJ2-2|TRBV11-1|-
CASSFQGRPGEPFF
TGTGCCAGCAGCTTTCAGGGTCGGCCCGGGGAGCCGTTCTTT
>-|TRBJ2-7|TRBV7-9|-
CASSSDRYEQYF
TGTGCCAGCAGCTCCGACAGATACGAGCAGTACTTC
>-|TRBJ2-7|TRBV7-9|-
CASSLARGLSTYEQYF
TGTGCCAGCAGCTTAGCTAGAGGGTTATCAACTTACGAGCAGTACTTC
>-|TRBJ1-2|TRBV12-3/TRBV12-4|-
CISSPRDSDGYTF
TGTATCAGCAGTCCGAGGGACTCGGACGGCTACACCTTC
>few|TRBJ2-1|TRBV5-1|TRBD2
CASSLGPGISGGNEQFF
TGCGCCAGCAGCTTGGGTCCCGGGATTAGCGGGGGCAATGAGCAGTTCTTC
>few|TRBJ2-2|TRBV10-3|TRBD1
CAFSEGQANTGELFF
TGTGCCTTCAGTGAGGGACAGGCGAACACCGGGGAGCTGTTTTTT
>few|TRBJ1-5|TRBV20-1|-
CSARMGVTRGPQHF
TGCAGTGCTAGAATGGGGGTGACAAGGGGGCCCCAGCATTTT
>-|TRBJ2-1|TRBV2|TRBD1
CASSVRDRVFDEQFF
TGTGCCAGCAGTGTCAGGGACAGGGTCTTCGATGAGCAGTTCTTC
>-|TRBJ2-2|TRBV12-3/TRBV12-4|-
CASSFQTNAGELFF
TGTGCCAGCAGCTTTCAGACGAACGCCGGGGAGCTGTTTTTT
>many|TRBJ2-3|TRBV12-3/TRBV12-4|TRBD2
CASTLEALAGGPNTQYF
TGTGCCAGCACCCTGGAGGCCCTAGCGGGAGGGCCAAATACGCAGTATTTT
>-|TRBJ1-1|TRBV5-1|TRBD1
CASSSGTGVTEAFF
TGCGCCAGCAGCTCCGGGACAGGGGTTACTGAAGCTTTCTTT
>-|TRBJ1-1|TRBV4-1|-
CASSQVDMKTEAFF
TGCGCCAGCAGCCAGGTGGACATGAAGACTGAAGCTTTCTTT
>-|TRBJ2-7|TRBV11-1|-
CVSSLNSYEHYF
TGTGTCAGCAGCTTAAATAGCTACGAGCACTACTTC
>-|TRBJ1-2|TRBV7-9|TRBD1
CASSFRDRESDYYGYTF
TGTGCCAGCAGCTTTCGAGACAGGGAGAGTGATTACTATGGCTACACCTTC
>-|TRBJ2-2|TRBV6-5|TRBD1
CASNKVRGQVGELFF
TGTGCCAGCAACAAGGTCAGGGGGCAGGTCGGGGAGCTGTTTTTT
>-|TRBJ2-3|TRBV20-1|-
CSGGGPGYTQYF
TGCAGTGGGGGAGGCCCGGGTTATACGCAGTATTTT
>-|TRBJ2-5|TRBV14|-
CTSSQNSQETQYF
TGTACCAGCAGCCAAAATAGTCAAGAGACCCAGTACTTC
>-|TRBJ2-1|TRBV2|-
CASFRDWVSNEQFF
TGTGCCAGCTTCCGGGACTGGGTTTCCAATGAGCAGTTCTTC
>-|TRBJ2-3|TRBV24-1|-
CAISGPQREKRDTDTQYF
TGTGCCATCAGTGGCCCACAAAGAGAGAAGAGGGACACAGATACACAGTATTTT
>-|TRBJ1-2|TRBV2|-
CANSGGYGYTF
TGTGCCAATAGTGGTGGTTATGGCTACACCTTC
>medium-sized|TRBJ1-2|TRBV29-1|-
CSVETRGGSSGYTF
TGCAGCGTTGAAACCCGGGGGGGGTCCAGTGGCTACACCTTC
>-|TRBJ2-1|TRBV7-9|-
CASSDGWWGYNEQFF
TGTGCCAGCAGCGATGGGTGGTGGGGTTACAATGAGCAGTTCTTC
>many|TRBJ1-2|TRBV4-2|-
CASSQVSVNYGYTF
TGTGCCAGCAGCCAAGTGTCAGTAAACTATGGCTACACCTTC
>medium-sized|TRBJ2-1|TRBV29-1|TRBD2
CSAVSSGVYNEQFF
TGCAGCGCTGTCTCTAGCGGGGTTTACAATGAGCAGTTCTTC
>many|TRBJ1-5|TRBV6-1|-
CAMGLEGIQPQHF
TGTGCAATGGGGCTCGAGGGGATACAGCCCCAGCATTTT
>-|TRBJ2-6|TRBV29-1|-
CSVGHVGTNVLTF
TGCAGCGTTGGCCACGTAGGGACCAACGTCCTGACTTTC
>-|TRBJ2-1|TRBV7-8|-
CASSLDRDSGPDYNEQFF
TGTGCCAGCAGCTTAGACCGCGACAGCGGGCCGGATTACAATGAGCAGTTCTTC
>once|TRBJ2-1|TRBV6-5|TRBD1
CASSSGQRGSYNEQFF
TGTGCCAGCAGCTCGGGACAGAGGGGCTCCTACAATGAGCAGTTCTTC
>-|TRBJ2-7|TRBV6-6|-
CDSRRDGATIDEQYF
TGTGACAGCAGACGCGACGGAGCAACCATCGACGAGCAGTACTTC
>-|TRBJ1-6|TRBV28|TRBD1
CATTGDRGRNNSPLQF
TGTGCCACCACGGGCGACAGGGGTCGGAATAATTCACCCCTCCAATTT
>few|TRBJ2-3|TRBV5-1|TRBD1
CASSVRTGRTDTQYF
TGCGCCAGCAGCGTGAGGACAGGCCGCACAGATACGCAGTATTTT
>-|TRBJ1-3|TRBV30|-
CAGSADSLSGNTIYF
TGTGCCGGGAGCGCGGACAGTCTCTCTGGAAATACCATATATTTT
>-|TRBJ1-5|TRBV10-3|-
CAASRTVDSSQPQHF
TGTGCCGCCAGCCGGACTGTCGATAGCAGTCAGCCCCAGCATTTT
>-|TRBJ2-7|TRBV27|TRBD1
CASSHGQGRSYEQYF
TGTGCCAGCAGCCACGGACAGGGGCGCTCCTACGAGCAGTACTTC
>once|TRBJ1-1|TRBV30|TRBD1
CAWSGVMTGVNTETFF
TGTGCCTGGAGTGGGGTGATGACAGGGGTGAACACTGAAACTTTCTTT
>-|TRBJ2-1|TRBV18|TRBD2
CASSSGTSSSYNEQFF
TGTGCCAGCTCATCTGGGACTAGCTCCTCCTACAATGAGCAGTTCTTC
>-|TRBJ2-3|TRBV29-1|TRBD1
CNATPGTGSIDMQYF
TGCAACGCGACCCCCGGGACAGGGAGCATAGATATGCAGTATTTT
>-|TRBJ2-1|TRBV12-3/TRBV12-4|-
CVSSYNGGRNEQFF
TGTGTCAGCAGTTATAATGGGGGGCGGAATGAGCAGTTCTTC
>-|TRBJ2-1|TRBV11-2|TRBD2
CARSFDLLAGHHNEQFF
TGTGCCAGAAGCTTCGACCTCCTAGCGGGCCATCACAATGAGCAGTTCTTC
>-|TRBJ1-4|TRBV11-2|-
CASSLRIDERLFF
TGTGCCAGCAGCTTAAGGATTGATGAAAGACTGTTTTTT
>-|TRBJ1-3|TRBV12-3/TRBV12-4|-
CASSPRGGIGSGSSIYF
TGTGCCAGCAGTCCCCGGGGGGGGATAGGTTCCGGAAGCAGCATATATTTT
>many|TRBJ1-5|TRBV5-5|-
CASSSRGVNSNQPQHF
TGTGCCAGCAGCTCCCGAGGGGTTAATAGCAATCAGCCCCAGCATTTT
>once|TRBJ2-6|TRBV5-6|-
CASSFPTSRKGGANILTF
TGTGCCAGCAGCTTTCCCACTAGCAGGAAGGGTGGGGCCAACATCCTGACTTTC
>few|TRBJ2-1|TRBV7-9|-
CASQAVNEQFF
TGTGCCAGCCAAGCGGTGAATGAGCAGTTCTTC
>-|TRBJ1-6|TRBV6-5|-
CASSYGGANSRLHF
TGTGCCAGTAGTTACGGGGGGGCAAATTCACGCCTCCACTTT
>-|TRBJ1-5|TRBV4-1|-
CASSHPTRNQPQHF
TGCGCCAGCAGCCACCCAACCAGGAATCAGCCCCAGCATTTT
>few|TRBJ2-7|TRBV10-3|-
CVISGGGTSYEQYF
TGTGTCATCAGTGGGGGGGGCACGTCCTACGAGCAGTACTTC
>-|TRBJ1-4|TRBV4-2|-
CASNQGQGPTNEELFF
TGTGCCAGCAACCAAGGGCAGGGCCCAACTAATGAAGAACTGTTTTTT
>-|TRBJ2-5|TRBV10-3|-
CAISDLPVKTQYF
TGTGCCATCAGTGACCTACCAGTCAAGACCCAATACTTC
>-|TRBJ1-6|TRBV11-2|TRBD1
CASSDRTGCSSYNSPLHF
TGTGCCAGCAGTGATAGGACAGGTTGCTCCTCCTATAATTCACCCCTCCACTTT
>-|TRBJ1-1|TRBV11-2|-
CASSLVGDSGAFF
TGTGCCAGCAGCTTAGTAGGGGACTCGGGAGCTTTCTTT
>-|TRBJ2-3|TRBV11-2|-
CASSLMSSSTDMQYF
TGTGCCAGCAGCCTAATGTCGTCTAGCACAGATATGCAGTATTTT